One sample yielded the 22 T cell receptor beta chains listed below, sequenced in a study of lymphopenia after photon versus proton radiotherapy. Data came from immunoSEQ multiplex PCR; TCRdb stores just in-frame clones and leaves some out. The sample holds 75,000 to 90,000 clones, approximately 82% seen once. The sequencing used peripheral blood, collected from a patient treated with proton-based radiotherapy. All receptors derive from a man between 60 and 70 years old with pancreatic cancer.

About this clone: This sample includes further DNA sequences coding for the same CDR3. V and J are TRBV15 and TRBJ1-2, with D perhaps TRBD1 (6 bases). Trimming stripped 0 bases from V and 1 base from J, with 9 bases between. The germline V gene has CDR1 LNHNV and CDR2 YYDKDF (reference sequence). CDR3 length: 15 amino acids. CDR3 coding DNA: TGTGCCACCAGCAGAGAGGCCAGGGGTAACTATGGCTACACCTTC. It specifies CATSREARGNYGYTF.

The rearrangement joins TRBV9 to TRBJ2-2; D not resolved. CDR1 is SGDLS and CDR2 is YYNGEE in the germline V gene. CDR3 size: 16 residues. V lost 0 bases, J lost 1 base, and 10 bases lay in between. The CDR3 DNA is TGTGCCAGCAGCGTAGAGGCTGAACTGAACACCGGGGAGCTGTTTTTT. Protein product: CASSVEAELNTGELFF.

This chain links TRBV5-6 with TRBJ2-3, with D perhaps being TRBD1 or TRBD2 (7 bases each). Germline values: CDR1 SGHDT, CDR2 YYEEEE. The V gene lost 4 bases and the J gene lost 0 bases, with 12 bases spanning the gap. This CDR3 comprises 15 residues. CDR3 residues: CASSQGGLSTDTQYF. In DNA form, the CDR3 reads TGTGCCAGCAGCCAGGGGGGGCTGAGCACAGATACGCAGTATTTT.

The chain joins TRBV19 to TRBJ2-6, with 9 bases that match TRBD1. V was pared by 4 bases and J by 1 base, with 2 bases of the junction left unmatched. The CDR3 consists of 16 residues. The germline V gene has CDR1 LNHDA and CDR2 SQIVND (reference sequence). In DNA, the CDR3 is TGTGCCAGTAGTAACAGGGGGCCTTCTGGGGCCAACGTCCTGACTTTC. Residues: CASSNRGPSGANVLTF.

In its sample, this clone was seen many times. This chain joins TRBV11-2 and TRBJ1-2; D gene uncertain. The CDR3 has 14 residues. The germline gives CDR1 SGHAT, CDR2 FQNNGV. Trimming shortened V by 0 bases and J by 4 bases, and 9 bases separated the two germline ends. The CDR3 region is CASSLEAAGYGYTF. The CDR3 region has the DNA TGTGCCAGCAGCTTAGAGGCTGCTGGCTATGGCTACACCTTC. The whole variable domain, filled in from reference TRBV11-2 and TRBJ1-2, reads EAGVAQSPRYKIIEKRQSVAFWCNPISGHATLYWYQQILGQGPKLLIQFQNNGVVDDSQLPKDRFSAERLKGVDSTLKIQPAKLEDSAVYLCASSLEAAGYGYTFGSGTRLTVV.

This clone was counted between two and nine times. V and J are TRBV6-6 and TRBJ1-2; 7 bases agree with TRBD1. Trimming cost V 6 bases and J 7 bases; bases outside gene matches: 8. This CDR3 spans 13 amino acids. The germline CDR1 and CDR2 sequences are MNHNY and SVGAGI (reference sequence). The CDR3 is CASSLDRERGYTF. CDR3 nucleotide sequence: TGTGCCAGCAGCCTCGACAGGGAGCGTGGCTACACCTTC.

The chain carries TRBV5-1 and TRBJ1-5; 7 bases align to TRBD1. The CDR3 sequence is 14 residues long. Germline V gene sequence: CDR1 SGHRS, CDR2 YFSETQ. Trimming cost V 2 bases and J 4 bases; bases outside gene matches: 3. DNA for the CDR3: TGCGCCAGCAGCTTAACAGGGGCTAATCAGCCCCAGCATTTT. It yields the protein CASSLTGANQPQHF.

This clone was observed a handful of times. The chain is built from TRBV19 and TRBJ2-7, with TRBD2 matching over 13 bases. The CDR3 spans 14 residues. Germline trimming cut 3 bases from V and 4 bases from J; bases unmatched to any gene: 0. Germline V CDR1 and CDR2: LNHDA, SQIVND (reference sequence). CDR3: CASSMGLAGYEQYF. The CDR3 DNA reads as TGTGCCAGTAGTATGGGACTAGCGGGATACGAGCAGTACTTC. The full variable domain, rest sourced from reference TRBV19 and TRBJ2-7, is DGGITQSPKYLFRKEGQNVTLSCEQNLNHDAMYWYRQDPGQGLRLIYYSQIVNDFQKGDIAEGYSVSREKKESFPLTVTSAQKNPTAFYLCASSMGLAGYEQYFGPGTRLTVT.

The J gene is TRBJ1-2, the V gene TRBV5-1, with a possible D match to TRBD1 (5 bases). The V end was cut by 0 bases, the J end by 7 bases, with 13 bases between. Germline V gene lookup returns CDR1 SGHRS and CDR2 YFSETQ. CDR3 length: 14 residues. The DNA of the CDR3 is TGCGCCAGCAGCTTGGGAGGCAGGGAGAGTGGCTACACCTTC. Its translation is CASSLGGRESGYTF.

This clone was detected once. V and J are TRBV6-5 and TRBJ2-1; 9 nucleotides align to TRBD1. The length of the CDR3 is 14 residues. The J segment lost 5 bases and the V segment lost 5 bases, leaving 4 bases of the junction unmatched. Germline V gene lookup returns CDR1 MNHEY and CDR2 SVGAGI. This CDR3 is CASSTRTGDNEQFF. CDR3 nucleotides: TGTGCCAGCAGTACCCGGACAGGGGACAATGAGCAGTTCTTC.

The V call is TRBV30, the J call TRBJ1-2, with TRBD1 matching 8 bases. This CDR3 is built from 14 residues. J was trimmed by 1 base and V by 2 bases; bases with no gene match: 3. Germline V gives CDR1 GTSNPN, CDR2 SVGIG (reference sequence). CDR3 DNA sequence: TGTGCCTGGAGTTCCGGGACAGGTAACTATGGCTACACCTTC. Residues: CAWSSGTGNYGYTF. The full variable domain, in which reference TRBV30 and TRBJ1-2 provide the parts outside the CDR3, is SQTIHQWPATLVQPVGSPLSLECTVEGTSNPNLYWYRQAAGRGLQLLFYSVGIGQISSEVPQNLSASRPQDRQFILSSKKLLLSDSGFYLCAWSSGTGNYGYTFGSGTRLTVV.

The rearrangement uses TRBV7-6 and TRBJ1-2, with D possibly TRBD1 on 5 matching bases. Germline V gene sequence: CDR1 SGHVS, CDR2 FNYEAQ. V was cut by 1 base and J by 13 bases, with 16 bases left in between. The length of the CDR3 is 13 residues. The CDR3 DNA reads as TGTGCCAGCAGCTTAGGCGAACGGACAACCAGCACCTTC. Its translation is CASSLGERTTSTF.

The CDR3 DNA is TGTGCCAGCAGTTTAAACGGGCTCAGGACAGGGATTTACGAGCAGTACTTC. It specifies CASSLNGLRTGIYEQYF. The gene calls are TRBV27 and TRBJ2-7, with 8 bases lining up with TRBD1. The CDR3 runs to 17 residues. Germline CDR1 reads MNHEY; CDR2 reads SMNVEV (reference sequence). With V trimmed by 2 bases and J by 4 bases, 13 bases remained unmatched.

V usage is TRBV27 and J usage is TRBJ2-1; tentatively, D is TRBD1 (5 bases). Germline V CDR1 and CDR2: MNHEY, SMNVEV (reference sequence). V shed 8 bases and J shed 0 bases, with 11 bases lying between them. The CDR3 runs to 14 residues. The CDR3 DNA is TGTGCCAGCCAGGGTTTGTTCTCCTACAATGAGCAGTTCTTC. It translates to CASQGLFSYNEQFF.

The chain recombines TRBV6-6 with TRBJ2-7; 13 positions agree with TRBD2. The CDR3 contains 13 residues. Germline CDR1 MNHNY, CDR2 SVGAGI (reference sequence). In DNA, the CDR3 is TGTGCGTCGAAACTAGCGGGAGGGCCCGAGCAGTACTTC. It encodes CASKLAGGPEQYF.

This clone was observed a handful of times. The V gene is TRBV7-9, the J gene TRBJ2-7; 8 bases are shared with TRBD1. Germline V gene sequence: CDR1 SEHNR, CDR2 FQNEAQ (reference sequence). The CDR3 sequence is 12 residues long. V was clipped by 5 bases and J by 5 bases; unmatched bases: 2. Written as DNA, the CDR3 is TGTGCCAGCAGCAGACAGGGGAACGAGCAGTACTTC. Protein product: CASSRQGNEQYF.

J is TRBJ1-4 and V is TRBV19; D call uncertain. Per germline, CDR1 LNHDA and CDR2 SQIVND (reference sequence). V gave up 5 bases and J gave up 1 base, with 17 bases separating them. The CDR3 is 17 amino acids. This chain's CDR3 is CASSPQWRERTNEKLFF. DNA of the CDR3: TGTGCCAGTAGTCCACAATGGAGGGAAAGAACTAATGAAAAACTGTTTTTT.

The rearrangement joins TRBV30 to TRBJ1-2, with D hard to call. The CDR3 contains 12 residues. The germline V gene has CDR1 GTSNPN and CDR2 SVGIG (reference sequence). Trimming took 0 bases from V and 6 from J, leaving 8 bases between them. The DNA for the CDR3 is TGTGCCTGGAGTGTACATCACGATGGCTACACCTTC. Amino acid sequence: CAWSVHHDGYTF.

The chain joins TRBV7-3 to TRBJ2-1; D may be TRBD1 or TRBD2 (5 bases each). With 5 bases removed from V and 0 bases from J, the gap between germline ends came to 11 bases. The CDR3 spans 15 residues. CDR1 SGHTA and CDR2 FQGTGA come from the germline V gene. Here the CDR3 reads CASSRGGSSYNEQFF. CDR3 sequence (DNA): TGTGCCAGCAGCCGTGGGGGAAGCTCCTACAATGAGCAGTTCTTC.

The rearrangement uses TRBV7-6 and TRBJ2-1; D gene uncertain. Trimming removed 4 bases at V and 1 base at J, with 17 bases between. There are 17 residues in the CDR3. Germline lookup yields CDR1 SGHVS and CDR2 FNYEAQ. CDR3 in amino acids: CASSSRQIGRSYNEQFF. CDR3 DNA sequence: TGTGCCAGCAGCTCACGACAAATAGGGCGTTCCTACAATGAGCAGTTCTTC.

The CDR3 is CASSPQGRHQPQHF. The CDR3 nucleotides are TGTGCCAGCAGTCCACAGGGCCGGCATCAGCCCCAGCATTTT. The chain is built from TRBV2 and TRBJ1-5; D may be TRBD1 (6 bases). Germline V gene lookup returns CDR1 SNHLY and CDR2 FYNNEI. The CDR3 runs 14 residues. V was cut by 5 bases and J by 5 bases, with 13 bases left in between.

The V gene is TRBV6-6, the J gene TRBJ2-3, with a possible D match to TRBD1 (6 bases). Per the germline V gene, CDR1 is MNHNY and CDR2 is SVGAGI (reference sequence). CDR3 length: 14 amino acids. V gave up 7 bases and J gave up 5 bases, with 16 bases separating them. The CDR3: CASTGGASLDTQYF. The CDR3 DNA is TGTGCCAGCACTGGGGGCGCATCATTAGATACGCAGTATTTT.